The clone carrying this T cell receptor beta chain was counted only a few times. Its matching antigen is unknown. The data belong to a study of immune evolution from preneoplasia to lung adenocarcinoma. Whole-study context: HLA loss of heterozygosity: less than 9% AIS, about 15% MIA, approximately 31% ADC, none AAH. General study points: From normal lung to invasive adenocarcinoma, top clone frequencies appeared to decrease. Normal lung had highest clonality; later lesions appeared denser, more diverse.

Clones were read by immunoSEQ multiplex PCR, and TCRdb kept only the in-frame ones, dropping some. The table shows 15,000 to 20,000 clones, with around 88% occurring only once. The V end was cut by 1 base, the J end by 3 bases, with 10 bases between. This CDR3 has 14 amino acids. CDR1 and CDR2 (germline): SEHNR, FQNEAQ (reference sequence). Patients had resection in Japan or China between 2014 and 2017. This sequence joins TRBV7-9 and TRBJ2-7, with D perhaps matching TRBD1 (5 bases). The clonotype originates from a person aged 70 to 85 with invasive lung adenocarcinoma. Material for sequencing was FFPE invasive lung adenocarcinoma tissue. CDR3 sequence (DNA): TGTGCCAGCAGCTTAGTGGACACCGACTACGAGCAGTACTTC. It encodes CASSLVDTDYEQYF.